Presented here are 17 T cell receptor beta chains from one specimen sequenced in a study of shared clonotypes between healthy human individuals. Generated by immunoSEQ multiplex PCR, the TCRdb table keeps only in-frame clones and is missing some. The sample includes over a million clones, 95% to 99% of them seen just once. Material for sequencing was naive CD4+ T cells sorted from blood. Stated subset: CD45RA+ positively selected. These TCRs come from a man aged 25 to 40 in good health.

CDR3 region: CAWSPRRGVNTEAFF. The DNA for the CDR3 is TGTGCCTGGAGTCCCCGGCGGGGAGTGAACACTGAAGCTTTCTTT. The gene calls are TRBV30 and TRBJ1-1; D is undetermined. CDR1 is GTSNPN and CDR2 is SVGIG in the germline V gene (reference sequence). V was shortened by 2 bases and J by 0 bases, with 13 bases between the two germline ends. The CDR3 loop spans 15 amino acids.

This chain links TRBV9 with TRBJ2-2; D perhaps matches TRBD2 (6 bases). The V gene lost 4 bases and the J gene lost 1 base, with 11 bases spanning the gap. The germline gives CDR1 SGDLS, CDR2 YYNGEE. CDR3 length: 15 amino acids. The CDR3 here is CASSRAGQNTGELFF. In DNA, the CDR3 is TGTGCCAGCAGCCGGGCGGGGCAGAACACCGGGGAGCTGTTTTTT.

The chain joins TRBV4-1 to TRBJ2-2; D is perhaps TRBD1 (9 bases). The germline V gene encodes CDR1 MGHRA and CDR2 YSYEKL. This CDR3 comprises 21 residues. V shed 3 bases and J shed 3 bases, with 29 bases lying between them. The CDR3 bases are TGCGCCAGCAGCCATGGGCCCGGGACAGGGCGAGGACTAGCAGACACCGGGGAGCTGTTTTTT. This codes for CASSHGPGTGRGLADTGELFF.

V gene TRBV6-1 combines with J gene TRBJ1-5; unclear D gene. Germline loops: CDR1 MNHNS, CDR2 SASEGT. The CDR3 is 13 amino acids. V lost 2 bases to trimming and J lost 4 bases, with 6 bases between them. The CDR3 bases are TGTGCCAGCAGTGAACAGGTTAATCAGCCCCAGCATTTT. The encoded protein is CASSEQVNQPQHF.

The chain is built from TRBV29-1 and TRBJ2-2; D perhaps matches TRBD1 (6 bases). V was clipped by 6 bases and J by 0 bases, with 14 bases between them. This CDR3 is 15 amino acids long. Germline loops: CDR1 SQVTM, CDR2 ANQGSEA. The CDR3 sequence is CSVGTGSANTGELFF. For the CDR3, the DNA is TGCAGCGTGGGTACAGGGTCCGCGAACACCGGGGAGCTGTTTTTT.

The CDR3: CASSFRVAPKAYEQYF. CDR3 DNA: TGTGCCAGCAGCTTCCGAGTAGCACCCAAAGCCTACGAGCAGTACTTC. The chain carries TRBV5-6 and TRBJ2-7; no firm D call. CDR1 and CDR2 (germline): SGHDT, YYEEEE. The CDR3 totals 16 residues. V lost 2 bases and J 2 bases, leaving 17 bases between the germline ends.

V is TRBV5-4 and J is TRBJ2-7; 10 bases align to TRBD2. V trimming: 4 bases; J trimming: 4 bases; junction bases outside the gene matches: 2. The CDR3 extends over 13 amino acids. Germline CDR1 reads SGHNT; CDR2 reads YYREEE (reference sequence). The CDR3 DNA is TGTGCCAGCAGCCTAGCGGGAGTATACGAGCAGTACTTC. Protein product: CASSLAGVYEQYF.

The chain joins TRBV5-4 to TRBJ2-4; possibly TRBD1 for D (6 bases). The CDR3 covers 15 residues. V lost 2 bases, J lost 1 base, and 10 bases lay in between. The germline V gene encodes CDR1 SGHNT and CDR2 YYREEE (reference sequence). CDR3 coding DNA: TGTGCCAGCAGCTTTGAGGGGGTTGCCAAAAACATTCAGTACTTC. The encoded protein is CASSFEGVAKNIQYF.

This chain's CDR3 is CASSGGRGVEAFF. The CDR3 nucleotides are TGTGCCAGCAGTGGAGGTAGAGGAGTAGAAGCTTTCTTT. The rearrangement links TRBV5-4 to TRBJ1-1; D remains ambiguous. The CDR3 has 13 amino acids. Between the trimmed V and J ends, which lost 5 bases and 8 bases, there was a span of 16 bases. The germline V gene has CDR1 SGHNT and CDR2 YYREEE (reference sequence).

The CDR3, as DNA: TGTGCCAGCTCACCGAATGAAGGACAGGGAAGGACTGGAAACACCATATATTTT. This encodes CASSPNEGQGRTGNTIYF. This chain connects TRBV18 to TRBJ1-3; 8 positions match TRBD1. Germline lookup yields CDR1 KGHSH and CDR2 LQKENI. The CDR3 totals 18 residues. J was trimmed by 2 bases and V by 3 bases; bases with no gene match: 12. The full variable domain, with the rest looked up from reference TRBV18 and TRBJ1-3, is NAGVMQNPRHLVRRRGQEARLRCSPMKGHSHVYWYRQLPEEGLKFMVYLQKENIIDESGMPKERFSAEFPKEGPSILRIQQVVRGDSAAYFCASSPNEGQGRTGNTIYFGEGSWLTVV.

The J gene is TRBJ2-6, the V gene TRBV15; no clear D gene. This CDR3 has 15 amino acids. V gave up 1 base and J gave up 2 bases, with 6 bases separating them. Germline V gives CDR1 LNHNV, CDR2 YYDKDF (reference sequence). DNA for the CDR3: TGTGCCACCAGCAGAGGGAACCCTGGGGCCAACGTCCTGACTTTC. This encodes CATSRGNPGANVLTF.

The J gene is TRBJ1-2, the V gene TRBV5-1; D perhaps matches TRBD1 (6 bases). Germline V CDR1 and CDR2: SGHRS, YFSETQ. V lost 4 bases to trimming and J lost 1 base, with 17 bases between them. This CDR3 comprises 16 residues. The CDR3 loop reads CASSIGQSSINYGYTF. CDR3 coding DNA: TGCGCCAGCAGCATCGGACAGTCCTCGATTAACTATGGCTACACCTTC.

The chain is built from TRBV5-8 and TRBJ2-7; possible D gene TRBD1, 6 bases. CDR1 is SGHTS and CDR2 is YDEGEE in the germline V gene. The CDR3 is 10 residues long. Trimming stripped 2 bases from V and 11 bases from J, with 8 bases between. The CDR3 sequence: CASSFKGEYF. For the CDR3, the DNA is TGTGCCAGCAGCTTTAAGGGGGAGTACTTC. Using reference TRBV5-8 and TRBJ2-7 for the parts outside the CDR3, the full variable domain is EAGVTQSPTHLIKTRGQQATLRCSPISGHTSVYWYQQALGLGLQFLLWYDEGEERNRGNFPPRFSGRQFPNYSSELNVNALELEDSALYLCASSFKGEYFGPGTRLTVT.

The V call is TRBV28, the J call TRBJ2-1, with TRBD2 matching 7 bases. This CDR3 is built from 16 residues. Germline CDR1 is MDHEN and CDR2 is SYDVKM. V dropped 7 bases and J dropped 1; count of bases not matched to a gene: 10. The CDR3 nucleotides are TGTGCCAGCACGGGGAGTCTAGCGGTGTCCTACAATGAGCAGTTCTTC. It codes for CASTGSLAVSYNEQFF.

This chain connects TRBV5-1 to TRBJ2-4, with a tentative D call TRBD1 (5 bases). Germline CDR1 reads SGHRS; CDR2 reads YFSETQ. The CDR3 is made up of 14 amino acids. V lost 0 bases, J lost 6 bases, and 10 bases lay in between. The CDR3 nucleotides are TGCGCCAGCAGCTTGGTTTGGGGCGCAAACATTCAGTACTTC. This sequence encodes CASSLVWGANIQYF.

The chain joins TRBV28 to TRBJ1-5; unclear D gene. CDR3 length equals 15 residues. V was cut by 1 base and J by 3 bases, with 10 bases left in between. Per the germline V gene, CDR1 is MDHEN and CDR2 is SYDVKM. The CDR3 DNA reads TGTGCCAGCAGTTTATTCGGCGGAGTCAATCAGCCCCAGCATTTT. Translation: CASSLFGGVNQPQHF.

This sequence joins TRBV5-1 and TRBJ2-3; TRBD2 matches at 8 bases. Germline values: CDR1 SGHRS, CDR2 YFSETQ. J lost 4 bases, V lost 2 bases, and 6 bases had no gene match. The CDR3 is 15 residues long. The CDR3 DNA follows: TGCGCCAGCAGCTTCCTCGGGGGGGACGCAGATACGCAGTATTTT. It yields the protein CASSFLGGDADTQYF.